Detailed here is one T cell receptor (beta chain). The data were obtained in a study of blood T cell repertoires in COVID-19. Study background: Samples representing acute and convalescent COVID-19 were sourced from the United States, Italy and Spain. The analysed material was cDNA or gDNA that came from T cells, B-cell-depleted T cells, or PBMCs.

The CDR3 length is 15 residues. Germline V gene data show CDR1 as MNHEY and CDR2 as SMNVEV (reference sequence). V gave up 7 bases and J gave up 4 bases; unmatched junction bases: 5. Authors' analysis steps: Scientists estimated how many nucleated cells there were by amplifying reference gene primers. Generated by immunoSEQ multiplex PCR, the TCRdb table keeps only in-frame clones and is missing some. V and J calls and clone size are given by that table; D and trimming were obtained from the DNA. The sample consists of 60,000 or so clones, around 87% of them appearing once. Material: peripheral blood. The chain has TRBV27 and TRBJ2-2, with 11 bases aligning to TRBD2. The sequence derives from a man aged 60-69 years with active COVID-19. This chain's CDR3 is CASKPGTSGTGELFF. The DNA for the CDR3 is TGTGCCAGCAAACCTGGGACTAGCGGCACCGGGGAGCTGTTTTTT.